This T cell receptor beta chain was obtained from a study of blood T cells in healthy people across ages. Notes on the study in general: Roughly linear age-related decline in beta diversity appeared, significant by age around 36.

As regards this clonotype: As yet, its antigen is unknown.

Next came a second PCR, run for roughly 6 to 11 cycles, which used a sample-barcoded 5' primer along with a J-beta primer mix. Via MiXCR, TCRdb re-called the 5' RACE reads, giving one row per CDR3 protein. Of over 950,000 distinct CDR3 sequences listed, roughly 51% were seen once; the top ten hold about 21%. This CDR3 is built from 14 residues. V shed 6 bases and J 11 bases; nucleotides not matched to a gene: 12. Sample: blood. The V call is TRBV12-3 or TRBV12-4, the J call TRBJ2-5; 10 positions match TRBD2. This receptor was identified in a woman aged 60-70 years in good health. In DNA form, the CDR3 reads TGTGCCAGCAGGTCAAGCGGGAGGGGAAATGAGCAGTACTTC. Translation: CASRSSGRGNEQYF.